The rows below give T cell receptor beta chains drawn from one sample of a study of cytomegalovirus exposure and HLA in healthy donors. Method: immunoSEQ multiplex PCR; TCRdb's copy keeps in-frame clones and lacks some. The table includes around 150,000 clones, about 80% detected once. The specimen was PBMCs. The source is a man aged 30 to 39 in good health and CMV-seropositive. Both conserved end residues are trimmed from each CDR3.

TRBV6-5,ASSGDSYEQY
TRBV6-5,ASSRAGGNQPQH
TRBV6-1,ASSEQSWSDTQY
TRBV5-6,ASSLASYEQY
TRBV29-1,SVEVEGLRETQY
TRBV6-5,ASSLEGTTSEKLF
TRBV6-6,ATRVAGGHGEQF
TRBV5-1,ASSLGQGASEAF
TRBV4-2,ASSPYQTSGGVSSSTDTQY
TRBV5-1,ASSFGLAGVAYEQY
TRBV5-1,ASSREFGGGTEAF
TRBV11-1,ASSLEGDEQF
TRBV19,ASTLPGQDEQF
TRBV27,ASSPGQGAGTQY
TRBV5-4,ASSPTGRRVILSYNEQF
TRBV29-1,SVVPLLAGYNEQF
TRBV28,ASSEVTGGAEKLF
TRBV7-2,ASSMQGNEKLF
TRBV5-4,ASSRTGVTQETQY
TRBV9,ASSVDGHSYNEQF
TRBV11-2,ASSAETGVEQY
TRBV27,ASSLTRAMETQY
TRBV5-4,ASSLGQGRQYEQY
TRBV27,ASRPDRATEAF
TRBV7-2,ASILAGASTDTQY
TRBV28,ASSPTAGANYGYT
TRBV19,ASSFGRVNEKLF
TRBV28,ASSPGTGEYTEAF
TRBV14,ASSPHQGAGETQY
TRBV6-5,ASRSTGLGSPLH
TRBV7-2,ASRLAGLYEQY
TRBV7-6,ASSPSGGRGEQY
TRBV9,ASSFPFIPGLAGVGKETQY
TRBV19,ASSRLVATGELF
TRBV4-1,ASSQGVQAGFTDTQY
TRBV7-3,ASSFSPGGTQY
TRBV18,ASSLVAGVENYEQY
TRBV30,AWSVGTGVYEQY
TRBV5-4,ASSPRGDEQY
TRBV7-2,ASSRRGQFYGYT
TRBV11-3,ASSQTGDEYNEQF
TRBV28,ASIPGGSRNEQF
TRBV27,ASRPARSTGELF
TRBV15,ATSRGRGGYGYT
TRBV13,ASRNTGTGIDEQY
TRBV6-1,ASSGRDRGRPDYNEQF
TRBV28,ASSSGGVPGNTIY
TRBV25-1,ASSEYEGGGAEAF
TRBV5-1,ASSFNPTSATGELF
TRBV9,ASSSGVIQETQY
TRBV7-2,ASSLGTANTEAF
TRBV6-1,ASSETFGRGNTEAF